One and the same sample provided the 6 T cell receptor beta chains below, sequenced in a study of T cell repertoires in cytomegalovirus infection. No antigen is known for these receptors. TCRdb re-called the reads with MiXCR, one entry per CDR3 protein. The profile shows roughly 990,000 distinct CDR3 sequences, roughly 31% of them singletons. Sequences were derived from cultured CD8+ T cells from PBMCs, sampled from culture after CMV antigen stimulation. The receptors were sampled from a human donor in good health (CMV status not recorded). Some clones in this sample may be carry-over from other donors' samples.

The table lists this clonotype with many counts. The chain recombines TRBV24-1 with TRBJ2-3; 13 nucleotides line up with TRBD2. V lost 4 bases and J lost 4; bases outside the gene matches: 10. This CDR3 region has 18 residues. Germline V lookup: CDR1 KGHDR, CDR2 SFDVKD. This CDR3 is CATSDPRLAGGLADTQYF. The DNA for the CDR3 is TGTGCCACCAGTGACCCGAGACTAGCGGGGGGCCTCGCAGATACGCAGTATTTT.

The V and J genes are TRBV3-1 and TRBJ2-3, with 7 bases lining up with TRBD2. The CDR3 contains 18 residues. CDR1 and CDR2 from the germline V gene are LGHDT and YNNKEL (reference sequence). V trimming: 0 bases; J trimming: 2 bases; junction bases outside the gene matches: 11. Here the CDR3 DNA reads TGTGCCAGCAGCCAAGATCTCGCTAGCGGATTCCACACAGATACGCAGTATTTT. Its translation: CASSQDLASGFHTDTQYF.

This clonotype has more than one count but fewer than ten. The chain couples TRBV20-1 to TRBJ2-7; TRBD2 matches 14 bases. V was pared by 6 bases and J by 2 bases, with 12 bases of the junction left unmatched. The germline V gene encodes CDR1 DFQATT and CDR2 SNEGSKA (reference sequence). The CDR3 runs 17 residues. CDR3 nucleotide sequence: TGCAGTGCGGACTCTGCCGGGACTAGCGGGGGACCCTACGAGCAGTACTTC. This sequence encodes CSADSAGTSGGPYEQYF.

The chain employs TRBV2 and TRBJ1-2; 7 bases are shared with TRBD1. The germline V gene encodes CDR1 SNHLY and CDR2 FYNNEI. The V and J ends lost 6 bases and 4 bases, in that order; junction bases with no gene match: 11. The CDR3 consists of 15 residues. The CDR3 loop is CASSSVRGELYGYTF. For the CDR3, the DNA is TGTGCCAGCAGCTCCGTCAGGGGGGAGCTCTATGGCTACACCTTC.

This clonotype was detected a few times. The chain recombines TRBV5-6 with TRBJ1-2, with D uncertain. With 4 bases removed from V and 8 bases from J, the gap between germline ends came to 18 bases. The CDR3 sequence is 14 residues long. CDR1 is SGHDT, CDR2 YYEEEE, per germline. The CDR3 spells CASSPQGRVSGYTF. Written as DNA, the CDR3 is TGTGCCAGCAGCCCGCAAGGGAGAGTGTCGGGCTACACCTTC. Supplemented by reference TRBV5-6 and TRBJ1-2, the full variable domain reads DAGVTQSPTHLIKTRGQQVTLRCSPKSGHDTVSWYQQALGQGPQFIFQYYEEEERQRGNFPDRFSGHQFPNYSSELNVNALLLGDSALYLCASSPQGRVSGYTFGSGTRLTVV.

This clonotype was seen a few times. This rearrangement joins TRBV7-8 to TRBJ1-3, with TRBD1 identical over 7 bases. Trimming took 2 bases from V and 0 from J; bases not matched to a gene: 7. Germline CDR1 and CDR2: SGHVS and FQNEAQ. The CDR3 covers 17 residues. The CDR3 coding sequence is TGTGCCAGCAGCTTACCGAAGACAGGGCCCTCTGGAAACACCATATATTTT. Amino acids: CASSLPKTGPSGNTIYF. Drawing the rest from reference TRBV7-8 and TRBJ1-3, the complete variable domain is GAGVSQSPRYKVAKRGQDVALRCDPISGHVSLFWYQQALGQGPEFLTYFQNEAQLDKSGLPSDRFFAERPEGSVSTLKIQRTQQEDSAVYLCASSLPKTGPSGNTIYFGEGSWLTVV.